This entry features one T cell receptor beta chain sequence. Next came a second PCR, run for about 7 to 12 cycles, which used a sample-barcoded 5' primer along with a J-beta primer mix. Every sample produced at least 2.5 million CDR3-containing paired-end reads. TCRdb independently ran MiXCR on the 5' RACE reads; one entry per CDR3 protein. The profile shows some 900,000 distinct CDR3 sequences, around 49% of them singletons. Germline assignment: CDR1 ENHRY and CDR2 SYGVKD. This CDR3 is 13 amino acids long. The V end lost 6 bases, the J end lost 5 bases, and 10 bases lay between the germline ends. This specimen belongs to a study of blood T cells in healthy people across ages.

Sequencing input: blood. The chain has TRBV10-3 and TRBJ2-2; D gene uncertain. The source of this sequence is a man aged 30 to 45 in good health. Here the CDR3 DNA reads TGTGCCATCAGGACCTTCGAGACCGGGGAGCTGTTTTTT. This encodes CAIRTFETGELFF.